This is a list of T cell receptor beta chains from one sample in a study of blood T cell repertoires in COVID-19. TCRdb's table, derived via immunoSEQ multiplex PCR, lists solely in-frame clones and lacks some. The repertoire holds 150,000 to 200,000 clones, with more than 65% as singletons. The sequenced sample was PBMCs or T cells enriched from blood (not recorded which). These TCRs come from a man aged 50 to 60 who had recovered from COVID-19. CDR3s leave out the opening cysteine and the closing phenylalanine or tryptophan.

v_gene: TRBV2; j_gene: TRBJ2-2; CDR3aa: ASSEWAGGELF
v_gene: TRBV15; j_gene: TRBJ2-5; CDR3aa: ATSSGQKGAQY
v_gene: TRBV29-1; j_gene: TRBJ1-1; CDR3aa: SVAPSGTEAF
v_gene: TRBV7-2; j_gene: TRBJ2-1; CDR3aa: ASSPRTSGMYNEQF
v_gene: TRBV7-2; j_gene: TRBJ1-2; CDR3aa: ASSTTGLGYGYT
v_gene: TRBV6-6; j_gene: TRBJ2-4; CDR3aa: ASSEPFSSGEGLAKNIQY
v_gene: TRBV19; j_gene: TRBJ2-7; CDR3aa: ASSVAGDDEQY
v_gene: TRBV21-1; j_gene: TRBJ2-3; CDR3aa: ASSKSIEHSTDTQY
v_gene: TRBV11-2; j_gene: TRBJ1-1; CDR3aa: ASSLNSEAF
v_gene: TRBV27; j_gene: TRBJ2-7; CDR3aa: ASSLNSYEQY
v_gene: TRBV19; j_gene: TRBJ2-1; CDR3aa: ASSRQVGNEQF
v_gene: TRBV21-1; j_gene: TRBJ1-2; CDR3aa: ASSKAITGSGQHGHT
v_gene: TRBV6-1; j_gene: TRBJ2-2; CDR3aa: ASSVLAGGNTGELF
v_gene: TRBV15; j_gene: TRBJ2-2; CDR3aa: ATSRDLGRDRLTGELF
v_gene: TRBV7-2; j_gene: TRBJ1-3; CDR3aa: ASSSIGGNPGNTIY
v_gene: TRBV4-1; j_gene: TRBJ2-2; CDR3aa: ASSQSSLAGGDTGELF
v_gene: TRBV7-9; j_gene: TRBJ1-5; CDR3aa: ASSLDHSQPQH
v_gene: TRBV5-6; j_gene: TRBJ1-4; CDR3aa: ASSLEQGGEKLF
v_gene: TRBV19; j_gene: TRBJ1-4; CDR3aa: ASKDSTTNEKLF
v_gene: TRBV6-1; j_gene: TRBJ2-5; CDR3aa: ASSEFQGHETQY
v_gene: TRBV5-1; j_gene: TRBJ2-2; CDR3aa: ASSSRQPNTGELF
v_gene: TRBV6-5; j_gene: TRBJ2-7; CDR3aa: ASTGNGGVAYEQY
v_gene: TRBV7-9; j_gene: TRBJ1-1; CDR3aa: ASSLFGRGRDTEAF
v_gene: TRBV21-1; j_gene: TRBJ1-5; CDR3aa: ASSKVRGQRSNQPQH
v_gene: TRBV6-5; j_gene: TRBJ2-5; CDR3aa: ASSYSGTGYQETQY
v_gene: TRBV2; j_gene: TRBJ2-3; CDR3aa: ASREGTVADTQY
v_gene: TRBV30; j_gene: TRBJ1-4; CDR3aa: AWSRGGLDEKLF
v_gene: TRBV20-1; j_gene: TRBJ1-2; CDR3aa: SAREGAGYT
v_gene: TRBV15; j_gene: TRBJ2-7; CDR3aa: ATSRVRDRSYEQY
v_gene: TRBV19; j_gene: TRBJ1-4; CDR3aa: ATGPGDRATNEKLF
v_gene: TRBV5-1; j_gene: TRBJ2-3; CDR3aa: ASSLGQSTDTQY
v_gene: TRBV7-8; j_gene: TRBJ2-5; CDR3aa: ASSLDRVQETQY
v_gene: TRBV5-1; j_gene: TRBJ2-3; CDR3aa: ASSLGQGVLDTQY
v_gene: TRBV5-1; j_gene: TRBJ2-5; CDR3aa: ASSRSGTEVAAQY
v_gene: TRBV28; j_gene: TRBJ2-7; CDR3aa: ASSLRRSGRTYEQY
v_gene: TRBV12-3/TRBV12-4; j_gene: TRBJ2-5; CDR3aa: ASSLAETQY
v_gene: TRBV5-1; j_gene: TRBJ1-4; CDR3aa: ASSLASGYTEKLF
v_gene: TRBV28; j_gene: TRBJ1-4; CDR3aa: ATDTPVGGKLF
v_gene: TRBV27; j_gene: TRBJ2-7; CDR3aa: ASSHRGAGEQY
v_gene: TRBV14; j_gene: TRBJ2-4; CDR3aa: ASSHDRGRGNIQY
v_gene: TRBV27; j_gene: TRBJ2-2; CDR3aa: ASSSAGLTTGELF
v_gene: TRBV6-5; j_gene: TRBJ2-7; CDR3aa: ASSYSSGGGEQY
v_gene: TRBV10-3; j_gene: TRBJ1-2; CDR3aa: AISERGSIYGYT
v_gene: TRBV6-5; j_gene: TRBJ1-1; CDR3aa: ASSKPGQNTEAF
v_gene: TRBV2; j_gene: TRBJ2-5; CDR3aa: ASSSPGRETQY
v_gene: TRBV6-5; j_gene: TRBJ2-2; CDR3aa: ASSYSTGGGELF
v_gene: TRBV13; j_gene: TRBJ1-3; CDR3aa: ASSLGQGRENTIY
v_gene: TRBV19; j_gene: TRBJ2-2; CDR3aa: ASSMWLTMSAGELF
v_gene: TRBV3-1/TRBV3-2; j_gene: TRBJ2-2; CDR3aa: ASSRGGGARSGELF
v_gene: TRBV19; j_gene: TRBJ2-1; CDR3aa: ASSILGGLFVREQF
v_gene: TRBV7-7; j_gene: TRBJ2-1; CDR3aa: ASSLVPQNEQF
v_gene: TRBV3-1/TRBV3-2; j_gene: TRBJ1-3; CDR3aa: ASSQHGGASGNTIY
v_gene: TRBV2; j_gene: TRBJ2-1; CDR3aa: ASSVTPGASYNEQF
v_gene: TRBV7-8; j_gene: TRBJ1-5; CDR3aa: ASSLDPFGPQH
v_gene: TRBV4-1; j_gene: TRBJ2-3; CDR3aa: ASSQDDLGGGASKDTQY
v_gene: TRBV21-1; j_gene: TRBJ2-5; CDR3aa: ASSKARAGGGGETQY